The 9 T cell receptor beta chains presented below share a single source sample, sequenced in a study of cytomegalovirus exposure and HLA in healthy donors. PCR employed 60 Vbeta and 13 Jbeta primers. Data came from immunoSEQ multiplex PCR; TCRdb stores just in-frame clones and leaves some out. The sample lists tens of thousands of clones, approximately 80% occurring once. The sample taken for sequencing was PBMCs. Receptor source: a woman aged 40-49 years in good health and CMV-seropositive.

The CDR3 reads CASSPPLGPYGYTF. The CDR3 DNA reads TGTGCCAGCAGCCCCCCTTTGGGGCCATATGGCTACACCTTC. The chain has TRBV11-3 and TRBJ1-2; D is perhaps TRBD1 (5 bases). V shed 5 bases and J shed 5 bases, with 15 bases lying between them. From germline, CDR1 is SGHNT and CDR2 YENEEA. The CDR3 is 14 residues long.

This clone has just a few counts. CDR3 amino acids: CASRPTGTRYEQYF. The CDR3 bases are TGTGCCAGCAGGCCGACCGGGACACGCTACGAGCAGTACTTC. The rearrangement uses TRBV27 and TRBJ2-7; D might be TRBD1 (6 bases). The CDR3 loop spans 14 amino acids. Trimming shortened V by 6 bases and J by 3 bases, and 15 bases separated the two germline ends. Germline V gene sequence: CDR1 MNHEY, CDR2 SMNVEV (reference sequence).

V gene TRBV6-1 combines with J gene TRBJ1-1; perhaps TRBD1 as D (6 bases). CDR3 size: 13 residues. CDR1 and CDR2 (germline): MNHNS, SASEGT. Trimming took 8 bases from V and 4 from J, leaving 14 bases between them. The CDR3 region has the DNA TGTGCCAGCGTTCTCGGACAGAGCACTGAAGCTTTCTTT. It specifies CASVLGQSTEAFF.

As regards this clone: At one boundary the junction diverges from the germline segment, which might be a read error. The chain is built from TRBV7-9 and TRBJ1-6; D unclear. CDR1 SEHNR and CDR2 FQNEAQ come from the germline V gene (reference sequence). This CDR3 has 15 amino acids. CDR3 DNA: TGTTCCAGCAGCTTACGAGGGAAGAAGGACTCACCCCTCCACTTT. Its protein is CSSSLRGKKDSPLHF.

The CDR3 bases are TGCGCCAGCAGCCCCATGGAGGGGACCGGGGAGCTGTTTTTT. Translated: CASSPMEGTGELFF. The chain combines TRBV4-3 with TRBJ2-2; D may be TRBD2 (6 bases). Germline lookup yields CDR1 LGHNA and CDR2 YSLEER. CDR3 size: 14 residues. The V end lost 4 bases, the J end lost 5 bases, and 11 bases lay between the germline ends.

The V gene is TRBV2, the J gene TRBJ1-4, with 8 bases aligning to TRBD1. Germline V gene sequence: CDR1 SNHLY, CDR2 FYNNEI. This CDR3 spans 14 amino acids. Trimming removed 8 bases from V and 5 bases from J; junction bases left unmatched: 7. CDR3 amino acids: CASGQGARNEKLFF. The CDR3 coding sequence is TGTGCCAGCGGACAGGGTGCGCGAAATGAAAAACTGTTTTTT.

V gene TRBV9 combines with J gene TRBJ2-3; a possible D gene is TRBD2 (5 bases). Per the germline V gene, CDR1 is SGDLS and CDR2 is YYNGEE. Trimming removed 3 bases at V and 1 base at J, with 15 bases between. The CDR3 length is 16 residues. The CDR3 is CASSASGGHGTDTQYF. In nucleotides, the CDR3 is TGTGCCAGCAGCGCGAGCGGTGGGCACGGCACAGATACGCAGTATTTT.

The chain employs TRBV6-1 and TRBJ1-2, with D hard to call. V was trimmed by 3 bases and J by 1 base, leaving 12 bases between them. The CDR3 is 15 amino acids. In germline, CDR1 is MNHNS, CDR2 SASEGT. CDR3 DNA sequence: TGTGCCAGCAGTGACCCTGGTACAGTTAACTATGGCTACACCTTC. Amino acid sequence: CASSDPGTVNYGYTF.

The chain joins TRBV7-3 to TRBJ2-7; 9 positions match TRBD1. The CDR3 runs 14 residues. Per germline, CDR1 SGHTA and CDR2 FQGTGA. With 5 bases clipped from V and 2 bases from J, the junction kept 4 bases outside the gene matches. This CDR3 is CASSRGQGAYEQYF. In nucleotides, the CDR3 is TGTGCCAGCAGCCGGGGACAGGGCGCCTACGAGCAGTACTTC.